This T cell receptor beta chain was sequenced for a study of cytomegalovirus exposure and HLA in healthy donors. General study findings and limits: It was about 150 TCR beta chains that were listed as cytomegalovirus-associated. Generally TCR sequences proved uncommon, though certain public TCRs appeared in numerous donors. High specificity and sensitivity for cytomegalovirus status were reported for the classifier.

As concerns this clone: Antigen unknown.

These donors were members of the 120-subject validation cohort, a group separate from the approximately 670-subject first cohort. TCRdb keeps only in-frame clones here, not all; method: immunoSEQ multiplex PCR. The table has roughly 100,000 clones, about 87% seen once. Sequencing input: PBMCs. This clonotype originated in a woman under 30 in good health and CMV-seropositive.

The CDR3 reads CASSLGQGAYNEQFF. The CDR3, as DNA: TGTGCCAGCAGCTTAGGACAGGGGGCTTACAATGAGCAGTTCTTC. The chain couples TRBV7-6 to TRBJ2-1; 10 positions agree with TRBD1. This CDR3 region has 15 residues. J lost 4 bases, V lost 1 base, and 1 base had no gene match. CDR1 and CDR2 from the germline V gene are SGHVS and FNYEAQ. The entire variable domain, with the rest obtained from reference TRBV7-6 and TRBJ2-1, is as follows: GAGVSQSPRYKVTKRGQDVALRCDPISGHVSLYWYRQALGQGPEFLTYFNYEAQQDKSGLPNDRFSAERPEGSISTLTIQRTEQRDSAMYRCASSLGQGAYNEQFFGPGTRLTVL.